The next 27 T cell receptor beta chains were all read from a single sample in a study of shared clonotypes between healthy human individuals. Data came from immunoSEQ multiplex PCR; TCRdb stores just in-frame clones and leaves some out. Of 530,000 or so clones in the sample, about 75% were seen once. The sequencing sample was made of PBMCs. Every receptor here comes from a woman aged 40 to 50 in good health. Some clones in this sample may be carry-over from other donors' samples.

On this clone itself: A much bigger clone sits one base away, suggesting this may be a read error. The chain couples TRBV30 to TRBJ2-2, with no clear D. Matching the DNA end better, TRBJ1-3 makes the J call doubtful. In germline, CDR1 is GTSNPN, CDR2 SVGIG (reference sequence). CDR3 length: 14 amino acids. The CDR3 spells CAWQKGRSGNIIYF. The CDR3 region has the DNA TGTGCCTGGCAAAAAGGCCGCTCTGGAAACATCATATATTTT.

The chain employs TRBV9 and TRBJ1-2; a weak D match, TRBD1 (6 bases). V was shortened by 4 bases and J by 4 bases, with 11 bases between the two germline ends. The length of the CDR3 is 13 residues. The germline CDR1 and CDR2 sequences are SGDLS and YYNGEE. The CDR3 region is CASSRTGRYGYTF. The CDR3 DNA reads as TGTGCCAGCAGCCGCACAGGGCGCTATGGCTACACCTTC.

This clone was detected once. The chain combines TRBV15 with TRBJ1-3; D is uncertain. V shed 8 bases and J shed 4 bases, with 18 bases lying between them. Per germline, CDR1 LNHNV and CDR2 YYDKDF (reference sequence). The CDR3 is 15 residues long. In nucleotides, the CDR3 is TGTGCCACCTCTCAAAGGGTCGGCGGGGGAAACACCATATATTTT. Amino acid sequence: CATSQRVGGGNTIYF. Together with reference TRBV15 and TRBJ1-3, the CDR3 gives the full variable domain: DAMVIQNPRYQVTQFGKPVTLSCSQTLNHNVMYWYQQKSSQAPKLLFHYYDKDFNNEADTPDNFQSRRPNTSFCFLDIRSPGLGDTAMYLCATSQRVGGGNTIYFGEGSWLTVV.

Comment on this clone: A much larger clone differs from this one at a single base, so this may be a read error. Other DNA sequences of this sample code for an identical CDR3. The CDR3: CASSLRTGDNYGYTF. In DNA form, the CDR3 reads TGCGCCAGCAGCCTCCGGACAGGGGATAACTATGGCTACACCTTT. V is TRBV4-1 and J is TRBJ1-2, with 9 bases fitting TRBD1. In germline, CDR1 is MGHRA, CDR2 YSYEKL. This CDR3 has 15 residues.

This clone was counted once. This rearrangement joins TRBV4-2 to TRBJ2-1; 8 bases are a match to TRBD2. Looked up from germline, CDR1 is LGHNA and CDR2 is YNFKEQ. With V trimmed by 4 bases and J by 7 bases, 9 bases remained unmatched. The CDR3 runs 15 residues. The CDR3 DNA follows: TGTGCCAGCAGCCGAACCAGCGGGAGTAGGAATGAGCAGTTCTTC. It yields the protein CASSRTSGSRNEQFF.

The CDR3 DNA is TGTGCCAGCTCACCGGACCGGGACTTCAAGAACACTGAAGCTTTCTTT. It yields the protein CASSPDRDFKNTEAFF. The V gene is TRBV18, the J gene TRBJ1-1; possibly TRBD1 for D (5 bases). The CDR3 has 16 residues. The germline V and J ends were trimmed by 3 bases and 1 base, with 15 bases remaining between them. Germline V gives CDR1 KGHSH, CDR2 LQKENI.

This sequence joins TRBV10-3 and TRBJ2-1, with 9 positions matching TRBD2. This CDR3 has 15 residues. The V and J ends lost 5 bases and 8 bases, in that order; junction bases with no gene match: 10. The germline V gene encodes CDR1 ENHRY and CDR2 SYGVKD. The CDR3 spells CAISPGLAWGDEQFF. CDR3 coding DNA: TGTGCCATCAGTCCCGGACTAGCGTGGGGGGATGAGCAGTTCTTC.

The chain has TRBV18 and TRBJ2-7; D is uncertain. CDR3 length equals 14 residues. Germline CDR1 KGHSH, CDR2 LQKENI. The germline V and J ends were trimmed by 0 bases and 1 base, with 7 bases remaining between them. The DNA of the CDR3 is TGTGCCAGCTCACCACCGGTCCTTTCCTACGAGCAGTACTTC. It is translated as CASSPPVLSYEQYF.

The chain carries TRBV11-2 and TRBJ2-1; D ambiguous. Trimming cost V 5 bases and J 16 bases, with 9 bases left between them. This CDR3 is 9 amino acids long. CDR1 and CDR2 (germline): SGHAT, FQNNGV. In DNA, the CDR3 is TGTGCCAGCAGCCTCAAGGACTTCTTC. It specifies CASSLKDFF.

The CDR3 DNA follows: TGTGCCAGTGGGACAGGGGTGAACACTGAAGCTTTCTTT. This codes for CASGTGVNTEAFF. The rearrangement links TRBV19 to TRBJ1-1; 10 positions match TRBD1. This CDR3 is 13 amino acids long. Trimming at V came to 8 bases and at J to 0 bases, leaving 0 bases not matched to a gene. Germline values: CDR1 LNHDA, CDR2 SQIVND (reference sequence).

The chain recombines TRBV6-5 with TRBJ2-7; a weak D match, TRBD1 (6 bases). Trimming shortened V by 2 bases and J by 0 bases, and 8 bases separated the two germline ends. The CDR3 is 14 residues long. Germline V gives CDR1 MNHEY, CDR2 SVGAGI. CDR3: CASSYRDNSYEQYF. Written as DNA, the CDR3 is TGTGCCAGCAGTTACCGGGACAACTCCTACGAGCAGTACTTC.

CDR3 loop: CASRPTQGRDYEQYF. The DNA of the CDR3 is TGTGCCAGCAGGCCTACCCAGGGAAGAGACTACGAGCAGTACTTC. This rearrangement joins TRBV6-5 to TRBJ2-7; possible D gene TRBD1, 5 bases. V gave up 6 bases and J gave up 3 bases, with 18 bases separating them. This CDR3 has 15 residues. Germline V gene lookup returns CDR1 MNHEY and CDR2 SVGAGI.

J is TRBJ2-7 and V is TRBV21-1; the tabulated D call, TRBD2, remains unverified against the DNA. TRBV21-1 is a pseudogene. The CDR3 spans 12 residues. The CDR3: CASSTPTVRQYF. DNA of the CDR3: TGTGCCAGCAGCACACCCACGGTGCGGCAGTACTTC.

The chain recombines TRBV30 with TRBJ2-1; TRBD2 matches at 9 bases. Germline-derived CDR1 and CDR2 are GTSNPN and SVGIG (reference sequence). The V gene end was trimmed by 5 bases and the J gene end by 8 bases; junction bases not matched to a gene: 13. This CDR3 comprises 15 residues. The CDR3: CAWAPGLAIGDEQFF. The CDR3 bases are TGTGCCTGGGCGCCGGGACTAGCAATTGGCGATGAGCAGTTCTTC.

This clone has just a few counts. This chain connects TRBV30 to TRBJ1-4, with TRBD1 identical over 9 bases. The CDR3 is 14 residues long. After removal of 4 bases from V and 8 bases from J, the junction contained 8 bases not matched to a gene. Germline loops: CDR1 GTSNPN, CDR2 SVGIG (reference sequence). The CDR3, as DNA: TGTGCCTGGAAGGGGGACAGGGCGTTCGAAAAACTGTTTTTT. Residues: CAWKGDRAFEKLFF.

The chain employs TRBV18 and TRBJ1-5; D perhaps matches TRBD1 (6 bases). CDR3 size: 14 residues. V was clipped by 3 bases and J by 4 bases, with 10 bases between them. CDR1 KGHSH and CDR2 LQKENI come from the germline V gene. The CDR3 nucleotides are TGTGCCAGCTCACCCCCCGGGACAAATCAGCCCCAGCATTTT. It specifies CASSPPGTNQPQHF.

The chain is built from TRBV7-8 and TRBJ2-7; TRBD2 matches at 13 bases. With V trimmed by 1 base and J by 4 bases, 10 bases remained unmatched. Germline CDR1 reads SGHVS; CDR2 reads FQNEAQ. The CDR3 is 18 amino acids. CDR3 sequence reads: CASSLGSAGLAGVYEQYF. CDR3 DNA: TGTGCCAGCAGCTTAGGCTCTGCAGGACTAGCGGGAGTGTACGAGCAGTACTTC.

The CDR3 sequence is CAWRSTGDSPLHF. In nucleotides, the CDR3 is TGTGCCTGGAGGAGCACCGGGGATTCACCCCTCCACTTT. The chain carries TRBV30 and TRBJ1-6; D is ambiguous. This CDR3 spans 13 amino acids. V was pared by 3 bases and J by 8 bases, with 11 bases between. Germline V gene data show CDR1 as GTSNPN and CDR2 as SVGIG (reference sequence).

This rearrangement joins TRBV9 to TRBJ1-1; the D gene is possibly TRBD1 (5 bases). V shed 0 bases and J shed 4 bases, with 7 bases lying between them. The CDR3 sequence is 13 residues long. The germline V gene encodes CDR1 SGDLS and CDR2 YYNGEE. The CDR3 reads CASSVAGFTEAFF. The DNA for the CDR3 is TGTGCCAGCAGCGTAGCAGGGTTCACTGAAGCTTTCTTT.

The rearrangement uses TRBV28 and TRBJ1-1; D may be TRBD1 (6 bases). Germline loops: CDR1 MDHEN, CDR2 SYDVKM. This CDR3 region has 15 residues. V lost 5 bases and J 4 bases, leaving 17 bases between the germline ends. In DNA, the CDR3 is TGTGCCAGCAGTCCTCCACAGGGTTTGGGCACTGAAGCTTTCTTT. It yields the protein CASSPPQGLGTEAFF.

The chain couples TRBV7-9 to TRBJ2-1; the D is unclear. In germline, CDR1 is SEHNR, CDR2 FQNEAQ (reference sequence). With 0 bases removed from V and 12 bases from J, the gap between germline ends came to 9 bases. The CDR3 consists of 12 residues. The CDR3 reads CASSLAGPGQFF. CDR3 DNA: TGTGCCAGCAGCTTAGCCGGACCTGGGCAGTTCTTC.

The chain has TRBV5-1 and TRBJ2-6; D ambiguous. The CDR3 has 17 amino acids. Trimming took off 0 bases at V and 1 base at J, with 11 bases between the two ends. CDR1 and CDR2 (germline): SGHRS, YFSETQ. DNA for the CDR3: TGCGCCAGCAGCTTGGGACCAAGAGAATCTGGGGCCAACGTCCTGACTTTC. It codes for CASSLGPRESGANVLTF.

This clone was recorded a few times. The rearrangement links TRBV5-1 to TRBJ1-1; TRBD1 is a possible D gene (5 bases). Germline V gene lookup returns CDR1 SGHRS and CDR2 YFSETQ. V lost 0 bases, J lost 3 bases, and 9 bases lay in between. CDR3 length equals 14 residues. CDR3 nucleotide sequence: TGCGCCAGCAGCTTGGTTCTGGGGGACACTGAAGCTTTCTTT. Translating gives CASSLVLGDTEAFF.

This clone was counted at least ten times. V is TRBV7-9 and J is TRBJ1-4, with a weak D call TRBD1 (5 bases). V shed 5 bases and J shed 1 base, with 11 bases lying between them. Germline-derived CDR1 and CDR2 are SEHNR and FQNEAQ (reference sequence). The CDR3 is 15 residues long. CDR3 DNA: TGTGCCAGCAGCACCGGGGACGGAACTAATGAAAAACTGTTTTTT. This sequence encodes CASSTGDGTNEKLFF.

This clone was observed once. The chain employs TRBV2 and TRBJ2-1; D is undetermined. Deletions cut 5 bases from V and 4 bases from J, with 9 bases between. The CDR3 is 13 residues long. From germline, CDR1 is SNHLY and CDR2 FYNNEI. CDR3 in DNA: TGTGCCAGCAGTACCGGCCTTTACAATGAGCAGTTCTTC. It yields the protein CASSTGLYNEQFF.

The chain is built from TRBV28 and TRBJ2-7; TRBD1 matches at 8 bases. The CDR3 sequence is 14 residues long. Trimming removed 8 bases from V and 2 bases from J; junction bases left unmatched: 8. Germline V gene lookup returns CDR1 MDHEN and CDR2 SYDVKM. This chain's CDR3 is CASQTGATTYEQYF. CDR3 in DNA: TGTGCCAGCCAGACAGGGGCGACTACCTACGAGCAGTACTTC.

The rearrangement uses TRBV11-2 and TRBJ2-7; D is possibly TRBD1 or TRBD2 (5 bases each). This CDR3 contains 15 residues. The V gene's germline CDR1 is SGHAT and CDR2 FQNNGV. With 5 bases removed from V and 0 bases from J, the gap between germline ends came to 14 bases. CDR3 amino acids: CASSPGTSYSYEQYF. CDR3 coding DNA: TGTGCCAGCAGCCCAGGGACGTCATACTCCTACGAGCAGTACTTC.